Listed below are T cell receptor beta chains from one sample, sequenced in a study of T-cell reconstitution after alpha-beta-depleted transplantation in children. TCRdb itself ran the PCR reads through MiXCR, one entry per CDR3 protein. The sample yields around 130,000 distinct CDR3 sequences, 8% to 10% seen once. Source: PBMCs, mostly from graft donor cells, taken 180 days after TCRalphabeta/CD19-depleted stem cell transplant. The receptors shown here come from a girl under three years old who had a stem cell transplant for combined immunodeficiency, so the T cells may come from the graft donor. Both conserved end residues are part of each CDR3. The D gene is left open where the match is weak. A clone size is listed for some rows: how often the clone was seen (once, few, many), or a class if it is expanded.

cdr3_nt cdr3_aa clone_size v_call d_call j_call
TGTGCCAGCAGTCCCGGACGAGGCGGCGAGCAGTACTTC CASSPGRGGEQYF . TRBV12-3/TRBV12-4 . TRBJ2-7
TGCGCCAGCAGCTTGGAGTATACAGAGACCCAGTACTTC CASSLEYTETQYF . TRBV5-1 . TRBJ2-5
TGTGCCAGCAGTTTCGGGTCTTCCTACGAGCAGTACTTC CASSFGSSYEQYF many TRBV12-3/TRBV12-4 . TRBJ2-7
TGTGCCAGCAGCTTAGGGGAACAGGTCTTCTCTACCTACGAGCAGTACTTC CASSLGEQVFSTYEQYF few TRBV7-8 . TRBJ2-7
TGCAGCGTTGAACCCCGGGAGGGAGGCACAGATACGCAGTATTTT CSVEPREGGTDTQYF . TRBV29-1 TRBD2 TRBJ2-3
TGCAGTGCCTTATTCAAAGGACAGGGCTCCTACGAGCAGTACTTC CSALFKGQGSYEQYF . TRBV20-1 TRBD1 TRBJ2-7
TGTGCCAGCAGCCAAACTAGCGGGAGAACAGATACGCAGTATTTT CASSQTSGRTDTQYF few TRBV7-2 TRBD2 TRBJ2-3
TGCAGTGCTAGGGGACTAGCGGGTGTTGCCTACGAGCAGTACTTC CSARGLAGVAYEQYF . TRBV20-1 TRBD2 TRBJ2-7
TGTGCCAGCAGTCCAACAAGGGTTCTGGGAGCTGGGGCCAACGTCCTGACTTTC CASSPTRVLGAGANVLTF few TRBV12-3/TRBV12-4 . TRBJ2-6
TGTGCCAGCAGCGTCAGACCAGCATGGGACAGGGGGGCCAAAAACATTCAGTACTTC CASSVRPAWDRGAKNIQYF many TRBV11-2 TRBD1 TRBJ2-4
TGTGCCAGCAGACTTACCCCGTTACTACGACCACTTCCGGGCGACGACAATGAGCAGTTCTTC CASRLTPLLRPLPGDDNEQFF few TRBV6-4 . TRBJ2-1
TGCAGCGTTGAAGAAGGGGATCAGCCCCAGCATTTT CSVEEGDQPQHF many TRBV29-1 . TRBJ1-5
TGTGCCAGCAGTTTTCAACTCAGGGGGGACACGAATGAGCAGTTCTTC CASSFQLRGDTNEQFF . TRBV9 . TRBJ2-1
TGTGCCAGTAGTATTTACCTCGACCGGGACAGGGTTTCACCCCTCCACTTT CASSIYLDRDRVSPLHF . TRBV19 TRBD1 TRBJ1-6
TGTGCCAGCAGTCGACCGGGACTGGAGAACACCGGGGAGCTGTTTTTT CASSRPGLENTGELFF few TRBV12-3/TRBV12-4 . TRBJ2-2
TGTGCCACCAGTGACCGGGACAGCTCCTACGAGCAGTACTTC CATSDRDSSYEQYF . TRBV24-1 TRBD1 TRBJ2-7
TGCAGTGCTCACGGACAGACATACGAGCAGTACTTC CSAHGQTYEQYF medium-sized TRBV20-1 . TRBJ2-7
TGTGCCAGCAGCCTAGCGGGAGTTACCGGGGAGCTGTTTTTT CASSLAGVTGELFF many TRBV3-1 TRBD2 TRBJ2-2
TGTGCCAGCCTAGGGATGGACAGGGGGTACGAGCAGTACTTC CASLGMDRGYEQYF few TRBV7-9 TRBD1 TRBJ2-7
TGCAGTGCTAGTGGGGACAGGGCCACAGATACGCAGTATTTT CSASGDRATDTQYF . TRBV20-1 TRBD1 TRBJ2-3
TGTGCCAGCAGCTTTTGGGACCGTACCCAGTACTTC CASSFWDRTQYF . TRBV7-2 . TRBJ2-5
TGCAGTGCTTGGACAGGCGGCTCCTACGAGCAGTACTTC CSAWTGGSYEQYF few TRBV20-1 TRBD1 TRBJ2-7
TGCAGTGCTATTCGGGAGGGCGGGAATGAGCAGTTCTTC CSAIREGGNEQFF . TRBV20-1 TRBD2 TRBJ2-1
TGCGCCAGCAGCATGAGGGCCCCAAGCACAGATACGCAGTATTTT CASSMRAPSTDTQYF . TRBV5-1 . TRBJ2-3
TGTGCCAGCAGTTACATACGGGAAACTGGGGCCAACGTCCTGACTTTC CASSYIRETGANVLTF few TRBV6-5 . TRBJ2-6
TGTGCCAGCAGCCGGACTAGCAGGAATGAGCAGTTCTTC CASSRTSRNEQFF few TRBV7-7 TRBD2 TRBJ2-1
TGTGCCAGCAGCCGAGTCGGACCTGACACCGGGGAGCTGTTTTTT CASSRVGPDTGELFF . TRBV3-1 . TRBJ2-2
TGTGCCAGCAGCCAAGGGGGACAGGGTGTCTACGAGCAGTACTTC CASSQGGQGVYEQYF . TRBV14 TRBD1 TRBJ2-7
TGTGCCAGCAGCCCAGGACCATTCTACGAGCAGTACTTC CASSPGPFYEQYF many TRBV6-2/TRBV6-3 . TRBJ2-7
TGTGCCAGCAGTTACGAGGGGACAGGGCTTACGAGCTCCTACAATGAGCAGTTCTTC CASSYEGTGLTSSYNEQFF many TRBV6-2/TRBV6-3 TRBD1 TRBJ2-1
TGTGCCAGCTCGGGGGGCTGTGGAAACACCATATATTTT CASSGGCGNTIYF few TRBV6-6 . TRBJ1-3
TGTGCCAGCAGCCGGAACCCCGGTACCAAAGCCTACAATGAGCAGTTCTTC CASSRNPGTKAYNEQFF few TRBV16 . TRBJ2-1
TGCGCCAGCAGCCAAGATTGGGCAGGGAGCGGCACAGATACGCAGTATTTT CASSQDWAGSGTDTQYF few TRBV4-3 . TRBJ2-3